Detailed here is one TCR beta chain. No cognate antigen has been identified for it. Base qualities are not recorded, but no much larger clone differs from it by a single base. The data were obtained in a study of lymphopenia after photon versus proton radiotherapy (dated by TCRdb to between 2018 and 2020). Turning to the overall study: Photon and proton radiation therapy were compared by the study for their immunological effects in patients with gastrointestinal tumors who developed high-grade lymphopenia. The goal of the study was to describe how the two radiation modalities differ in their effects on the immune system. The 15 to 25 patients in the cohort had gastrointestinal tumors, were treated with either photon or proton therapy, and subsequently developed lymphopenia. Study-level results and caveats: During treatment, patients who received photon therapy lost naive T cells and TCR diversity and gained effector/memory populations, whereas patients who received proton therapy remained relatively stable. Across the cohort, among patients who died, a greater drop in TCR diversity after the nadir was inversely correlated with overall survival time. After the lymphocyte count nadir, repertoires from photon-treated patients showed oligoclonal expansion, particularly of CD8+ Temra cells, and this expansion drove the decline in diversity. The survival association was assessed only in patients who died, and better survival with proton therapy was presented by the authors as a possibility rather than a demonstrated result.

V and J are trimmed by 3 bases and 3 bases, and the gene matches miss 4 bases of the junction. Measured from the cysteine to the phenylalanine, the CDR3 is 15 residues long. Only CDR3 DNA remains: 45 bases, in frame from the first base. CDR1 and CDR2 were assigned from the germline V gene as SGHRS and YFSETQ. The library was built by means of the immunoSEQ multiplex PCR assay. Deep sequencing of rearranged TCR beta loci, alongside multiparametric flow cytometry, was used to profile T cell repertoires. In its TCRdb copy, this immuneACCESS table keeps in-frame sequences only and misses some clones. Where compared with another copy, unresolved V genes explain less than half of these, and the others have no known cause. The sample records 55,000 to 75,000 clones, roughly 93% of which are singletons. About 2.6% of the sample is in the top ten clones.

The chain employs TRBV5-1 and TRBJ2-1; the central 9 bases match TRBD1. The sequencing used peripheral blood, collected from a patient treated with photon-based radiotherapy. This TCR came from a woman between 65 and 79 years old with pancreatic cancer. The nucleotide sequence is TGCGCCAGCAGCTATACAGGGGGCCTCTACAATGAGCAGTTCTTC. It is translated as CASSYTGGLYNEQFF.